What follows are 21 T cell receptor beta chains derived from one specimen sequenced in a study of PD-L1 blockade in urothelial cancer. The protocol was immunoSEQ multiplex PCR, while the TCRdb copy is restricted to in-frame clones and leaves out a portion. The data show over 25,000 clones, 70% to 80% seen once. The time point denotes: peripheral blood 6 weeks after treatment start. The starting material was PBMCs, obtained around atezolizumab (anti-PD-L1) treatment. The receptors were sampled from a man in his 70s with urothelial cancer.

The V gene is TRBV7-2, the J gene TRBJ2-7; 9 bases fit TRBD2. CDR1 is SGHTA, CDR2 FQGNSA, per germline. This CDR3 is built from 16 residues. The J segment lost 4 bases and the V segment lost 3 bases, leaving 10 bases of the junction unmatched. The CDR3 here is CASSLGSGGGGYEQYF. CDR3 sequence (DNA): TGTGCCAGCAGCTTGGGTAGCGGGGGCGGGGGGTACGAGCAGTACTTC.

The rearrangement uses TRBV9 and TRBJ2-7; no reliable D call. CDR3 length: 13 residues. Per the germline V gene, CDR1 is SGDLS and CDR2 is YYNGEE. Trimming removed 0 bases from V and 6 bases from J, with 10 bases in between. CDR3 sequence reads: CASSVVGTTEQYF. Written as DNA, the CDR3 is TGTGCCAGCAGCGTAGTCGGTACTACCGAGCAGTACTTC.

V is TRBV5-4 and J is TRBJ2-1; TRBD2 agrees at 12 bases. Germline V CDR1 and CDR2: SGHNT, YYREEE (reference sequence). This CDR3 has 16 amino acids. The ends lost 2 bases at V and 14 bases at J; junction bases unmatched: 14. DNA for the CDR3: TGTGCCAGCAGCTTAACTAGCGGGGGGCCAGAAGCGGAGGAGTTCTTC. This translates into CASSLTSGGPEAEEFF. Combining the CDR3 with reference TRBV5-4 and TRBJ2-1 gives the whole variable domain ETGVTQSPTHLIKTRGQQVTLRCSSQSGHNTVSWYQQALGQGPQFIFQYYREEENGRGNFPPRFSGLQFPNYSSELNVNALELDDSALYLCASSLTSGGPEAEEFFGPGTRLTVL.

The chain is built from TRBV5-1 and TRBJ1-2; 11 positions agree with TRBD1. The length of the CDR3 is 14 residues. Germline lookup yields CDR1 SGHRS and CDR2 YFSETQ. With 4 bases clipped from V and 6 bases from J, the junction kept 5 bases outside the gene matches. CDR3: CASSAWTGGNGYTF. In nucleotides, the CDR3 is TGCGCCAGCAGCGCCTGGACAGGGGGCAATGGCTACACCTTC.

The V call is TRBV4-3, the J call TRBJ2-7, with 10 bases lining up with TRBD1. The CDR3 is 14 amino acids. The V gene's germline CDR1 is LGHNA and CDR2 YSLEER. J gave up 5 bases and V 3 bases, and 4 bases lay outside the gene matches. DNA of the CDR3: TGCGCCAGCAGCCAGGACAGGGGGGCCCACGAGCAGTACTTC. Its translation is CASSQDRGAHEQYF.

The V and J genes are TRBV15 and TRBJ2-7; 9 nucleotides match TRBD2. The CDR3 covers 17 residues. J gave up 2 bases and V 3 bases, and 11 bases lay outside the gene matches. Germline assignment: CDR1 LNHNV and CDR2 YYDKDF (reference sequence). CDR3 sequence reads: CATSRGDSSGRPYEQYF. In nucleotides, the CDR3 is TGTGCCACCAGCAGGGGGGACAGTAGCGGGAGACCCTACGAGCAGTACTTC.

The V gene is TRBV6-5, the J gene TRBJ2-7; perhaps TRBD1 as D (5 bases). CDR3 length equals 14 residues. The germline V gene has CDR1 MNHEY and CDR2 SVGAGI. V shed 7 bases and J shed 2 bases, with 15 bases lying between them. CDR3 sequence (DNA): TGTGCCAGCACCCCTAGACAGCCCCCCTACGAGCAGTACTTC. This encodes CASTPRQPPYEQYF.

The CDR3 nucleotides read TGTGCCAGCAGAGAACAGGGTCAGGGAAACACCATATATTTT. Translated, it gives CASREQGQGNTIYF. The chain joins TRBV2 to TRBJ1-3; tentative D call: TRBD1 (6 bases). CDR3 size: 14 residues. Germline V CDR1 and CDR2: SNHLY, FYNNEI. Trimming left V 6 bases short and J 4 bases short, with 13 bases between. Full variable domain (missing parts from reference TRBV2 and TRBJ1-3): EPEVTQTPSHQVTQMGQEVILRCVPISNHLYFYWYRQILGQKVEFLVSFYNNEISEKSEIFDDQFSVERPDGSNFTLKIRSTKLEDSAMYFCASREQGQGNTIYFGEGSWLTVV.

The CDR3: CASSLQGAFPYEQYF. CDR3 bases: TGTGCCAGCAGCTTACAGGGGGCTTTTCCCTACGAGCAGTACTTC. The chain links TRBV5-6 to TRBJ2-7; 9 bases fit TRBD1. The length of the CDR3 is 15 residues. With V trimmed by 2 bases and J by 2 bases, 5 bases remained unmatched. Per germline, CDR1 SGHDT and CDR2 YYEEEE.

V and J are TRBV7-8 and TRBJ1-2; TRBD1 might be the D (6 bases). V was trimmed by 3 bases and J by 6 bases, leaving 20 bases between them. The CDR3 totals 16 residues. Germline values: CDR1 SGHVS, CDR2 FQNEAQ. The CDR3 reads CASSFLVEQGIDGYTF. As DNA, the CDR3 is TGTGCCAGCAGCTTCCTAGTCGAACAGGGTATAGATGGCTACACCTTC.

CDR3 region: CAWISGGMRAYNEQFF. Here the CDR3 DNA reads TGTGCCTGGATCAGTGGGGGGATGAGGGCCTACAATGAGCAGTTCTTC. The rearrangement joins TRBV30 to TRBJ2-1, with D maybe TRBD2 (6 bases). Germline V gives CDR1 GTSNPN, CDR2 SVGIG (reference sequence). Trimming left V 4 bases short and J 2 bases short, with 18 bases between. The CDR3 runs to 16 residues.

This rearrangement joins TRBV21-1 to TRBJ1-5; the table's D gene call, TRBD1, was not cross checked with the DNA. TRBV21-1 corresponds to a pseudogene. The CDR3 has 17 residues. CDR3 amino acids: CASSKYRRQGANQPQHF. The CDR3 coding sequence is TGTGCCAGCAGCAAATATCGGAGACAGGGGGCCAATCAGCCCCAGCATTTT.

The genes are TRBV4-3 and TRBJ1-5; D is ambiguous. The CDR3 is 14 amino acids. Deletions cut 4 bases from V and 7 bases from J, with 14 bases between. CDR1 is LGHNA and CDR2 is YSLEER in the germline V gene. The CDR3 loop is CASSLEGGNQPQHF. CDR3 sequence (DNA): TGCGCCAGCAGCCTCGAGGGCGGTAACCAGCCCCAGCATTTT.

For the CDR3, the DNA is TGTGCCAGTAGTATGAGCGGGGGCGGCACTGAAGCTTTCTTT. Translating gives CASSMSGGGTEAFF. The chain is built from TRBV19 and TRBJ1-1, with D perhaps TRBD1 (6 bases). This CDR3 has 14 amino acids. Trimming left V 3 bases short and J 4 bases short, with 12 bases between. CDR1 is LNHDA, CDR2 SQIVND, per germline (reference sequence).

This chain uses TRBV2 with TRBJ2-3, with D perhaps matching TRBD1 (6 bases). The germline V gene has CDR1 SNHLY and CDR2 FYNNEI. V dropped 3 bases and J dropped 4 bases, with 14 bases sitting between them. This CDR3 is 15 amino acids long. Here the CDR3 DNA reads TGTGCCAGCAGTGACACAGGGCTGAACGCAGATACGCAGTATTTT. Its protein is CASSDTGLNADTQYF.

V usage is TRBV6-5 and J usage is TRBJ2-7; the D gene is possibly TRBD1 (5 bases). Trimming removed 6 bases at V and 2 bases at J, with 17 bases between. The CDR3 loop spans 15 amino acids. Germline CDR1 and CDR2: MNHEY and SVGAGI. The CDR3 spells CASSRNLVGAYEQYF. CDR3 nucleotides: TGTGCCAGCAGCCGAAACTTGGTAGGGGCCTACGAGCAGTACTTC.

This sequence joins TRBV9 and TRBJ1-1; 9 bases map to TRBD1. Germline trimming cut 0 bases from V and 1 base from J; bases unmatched to any gene: 4. This CDR3 has 16 residues. Germline CDR1 is SGDLS and CDR2 is YYNGEE. The DNA of the CDR3 is TGTGCCAGCAGCGTAGCTACGGGACAGGGGAACACTGAAGCTTTCTTT. As protein: CASSVATGQGNTEAFF. The entire variable domain, with the rest obtained from reference TRBV9 and TRBJ1-1, is as follows: DSGVTQTPKHLITATGQRVTLRCSPRSGDLSVYWYQQSLDQGLQFLIQYYNGEERAKGNILERFSAQQFPDLHSELNLSSLELGDSALYFCASSVATGQGNTEAFFGQGTRLTVV.

The V and J genes are TRBV7-2 and TRBJ2-7; D perhaps matches TRBD2 (5 bases). The CDR3 contains 14 residues. V gave up 0 bases and J gave up 3 bases, with 9 bases separating them. Germline V lookup: CDR1 SGHTA, CDR2 FQGNSA. CDR3 loop: CASSLARGFYEQYF. The CDR3, as DNA: TGTGCCAGCAGCTTAGCAAGAGGGTTCTACGAGCAGTACTTC.

The V and J genes are TRBV7-2 and TRBJ2-2; 7 bases match TRBD2. V lost 5 bases to trimming and J lost 2 bases; unmatched junction nucleotides: 2. Germline V gene data show CDR1 as SGHTA and CDR2 as FQGNSA. This CDR3 has 14 residues. CDR3 nucleotides: TGTGCCAGCAGCCGGGACTATAACACCGGGGAGCTGTTTTTT. Translated, it gives CASSRDYNTGELFF.

The chain carries TRBV5-6 and TRBJ1-5, with 7 positions matching TRBD1. Germline trimming cut 4 bases from V and 2 bases from J; bases unmatched to any gene: 9. The CDR3 totals 16 residues. Looked up from germline, CDR1 is SGHDT and CDR2 is YYEEEE. The CDR3 bases are TGTGCCAGCAGCCAGACAGGGCGATTTGGCAATCAGCCCCAGCATTTT. Translating gives CASSQTGRFGNQPQHF.

In its sample, this clone was seen a few times. This sequence joins TRBV9 and TRBJ2-7; 11 nucleotides match TRBD2. Germline V gene sequence: CDR1 SGDLS, CDR2 YYNGEE. The CDR3 has 15 residues. Losses at the gene ends were 2 bases for V and 4 bases for J; bases not matched to a gene: 5. CDR3 residues: CASSVSTSGSYEQYF. DNA for the CDR3: TGTGCCAGCAGCGTTTCAACTAGCGGGAGTTACGAGCAGTACTTC.